This TCR beta chain was obtained from a study of beta chain features in type 1 diabetes. This clone was seen at least ten times. V was clipped by 1 base and J by 7 bases, with 11 bases between them. CDR3 length equals 13 residues. Per germline, CDR1 MGHRA and CDR2 YSYEKL. The whole isolated RNA underwent reverse transcription, so sequencing captured expressed TCRB transcripts. Assay: immunoSEQ multiplex PCR; the TCRdb copy retains only in-frame clones and omits some. The sample carries about 160,000 clones, approximately 9.9% recorded once. The rearrangement joins TRBV4-1 to TRBJ2-7; D is unresolved. Sample: central memory CD4+ T cells from blood. This TCR came from a woman between 18 and 30 years old in good health. CDR3 sequence reads: CASSQGITREQYF. Here the CDR3 DNA reads TGCGCCAGCAGCCAAGGGATCACGAGGGAGCAGTACTTC.